This TCR beta chain was obtained from a study of blood T cell repertoires in COVID-19. About the study: T cells, B-cell-depleted T cells, or PBMCs provided the cDNA or gDNA that served as material.

Germline-derived CDR1 and CDR2 are SEHNR and FQNEAQ (reference sequence). This CDR3 is built from 15 residues. J gave up 4 bases and V 5 bases, and 4 bases lay outside the gene matches. Sequencing used immunoSEQ multiplex PCR; TCRdb keeps in-frame clones, though not all of them. The sample lists about 200,000 clones; approximately 90% were seen once. The chain joins TRBV7-9 to TRBJ2-2, with TRBD1 identical over 10 bases. The specimen sequenced was peripheral blood. The source is a man older than 75 with acute or convalescent COVID-19. CDR3 region: CASSRQGARTGELFF. The CDR3 coding sequence is TGTGCCAGCAGCCGACAGGGGGCGCGCACCGGGGAGCTGTTTTTT.